Listed below are T cell receptor beta chains from one sample, sequenced in a study of T cells in Graves' hyperthyroidism and ophthalmopathy. TCRdb re-analysed the multiplex PCR reads in MiXCR, keeping a single row per CDR3 protein. The sample includes approximately 200,000 distinct CDR3 sequences, around 19% of them seen just once. The source material was blood. The receptors shown here come from a man between 40 and 49 years old with Graves' hyperthyroidism. The CDR3 runs from the conserved cysteine through the conserved F or W. The order of the fields is V gene, D gene, J gene, clone size, CDR3 DNA, CDR3 protein. The D gene is left open where the match is weak. The size field is filled for only some rows; it gives once, few, many or a size class.

TRBV19,-,TRBJ1-4,few,TGTGCCAGTGGCCAGGGAGGGGTCGATGAAAAACTGTTTTTT,CASGQGGVDEKLFF
TRBV19,-,TRBJ2-5,-,TGTGCCAGTAGTATAGATCGGGGCTGGGAGACCCAGTACTTC,CASSIDRGWETQYF
TRBV20-1,TRBD2,TRBJ2-5,few,TGCAGTGCTAGTTCCGCGGGGGGACAAGAGACCCAGTACTTC,CSASSAGGQETQYF
TRBV3-1,TRBD2,TRBJ2-5,many,TGTGCCAGCAGCCAGCCCCCGGGACTAGCGAAAGAGACCCAGTACTTC,CASSQPPGLAKETQYF
TRBV24-1,-,TRBJ2-6,few,TGTGCCACCAGTGATTTAGGGTCTGGGGCCAACGTCCTGACTTTC,CATSDLGSGANVLTF
TRBV12-3/TRBV12-4,-,TRBJ2-1,many,TGTGCCAGCAGTTTAGGAGTTCGCAATGAGCAGTTCTTC,CASSLGVRNEQFF
TRBV5-6,-,TRBJ2-5,-,TGTGCCAGCAGCTTGCAGGAAAAAGAGACCCAGTACTTC,CASSLQEKETQYF
TRBV20-1,TRBD2,TRBJ2-3,-,TGCAGTGCTAGAGATTCGCAAACTAGCGGGAGTCCAGATACGCAGTATTTT,CSARDSQTSGSPDTQYF
TRBV5-4,TRBD1,TRBJ1-4,few,TGTGCCAGCAGCTTGGGTCCACAGGGGGCAACTAATGAAAAACTGTTTTTT,CASSLGPQGATNEKLFF
TRBV7-2,-,TRBJ2-5,many,TGTGCCAGCAGCTACGTTCCGGGACTCCACCAAGAGACCCAGTACTTC,CASSYVPGLHQETQYF
TRBV18,-,TRBJ2-7,many,TGTGCCAGCTCACCACGTGCGTCCTACGAGCAGTACTTC,CASSPRASYEQYF
TRBV28,-,TRBJ2-7,-,TGTGCCAGCACCCCCCAGGGGTCCTACGAGCAGTACTTC,CASTPQGSYEQYF